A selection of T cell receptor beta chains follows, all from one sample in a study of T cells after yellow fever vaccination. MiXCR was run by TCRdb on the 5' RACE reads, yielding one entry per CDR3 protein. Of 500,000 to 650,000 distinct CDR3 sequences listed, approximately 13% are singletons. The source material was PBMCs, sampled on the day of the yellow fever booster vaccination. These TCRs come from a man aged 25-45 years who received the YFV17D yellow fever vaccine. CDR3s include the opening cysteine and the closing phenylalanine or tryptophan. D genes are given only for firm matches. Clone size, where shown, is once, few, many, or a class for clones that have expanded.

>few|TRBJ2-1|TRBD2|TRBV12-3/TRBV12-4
TGTGCCAGCACCTCATGGGGGGGGGTCGATGAGCAGTTCTTC
CASTSWGGVDEQFF
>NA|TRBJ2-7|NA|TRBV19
TGTGCCAGTAGTAGAATCCCCGCCTACGAGCAGTACTTC
CASSRIPAYEQYF
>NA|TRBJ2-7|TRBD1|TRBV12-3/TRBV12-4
TGTGCCAGCAGTTTATCAAACAGGGGACAGTACGAGCAGTACTTC
CASSLSNRGQYEQYF
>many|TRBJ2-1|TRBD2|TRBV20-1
TGCAGTGCTAGAGATCCGGGAGGTTCCTACAATGAGCAGTTCTTC
CSARDPGGSYNEQFF
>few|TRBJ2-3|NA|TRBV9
TGTGCCAGCAGCGTAGTCGGGCGCCCGCACACAGATACGCAGTATTTT
CASSVVGRPHTDTQYF
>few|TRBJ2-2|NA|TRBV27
TGTGCCAGCAGTTTTTCAGCTAACGGGGAGCTGTTTTTT
CASSFSANGELFF
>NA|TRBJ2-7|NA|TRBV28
TGTGCCAGCAGTTTTTCAGCGGGCCCAAGTGGGTCCTACGAGCAGTACTTC
CASSFSAGPSGSYEQYF
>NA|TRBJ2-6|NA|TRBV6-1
TGTGCCAGCAGTGAACTTGGCTCTGGGGCCAACGTCCTGACTTTC
CASSELGSGANVLTF
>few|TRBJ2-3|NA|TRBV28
TGTGCCAGCAGTTCTATAGCGGAGGGGGCAGATACGCAGTATTTT
CASSSIAEGADTQYF
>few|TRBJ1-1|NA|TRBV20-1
TGCAGTGCTGCCGGGACATCAGCCAGGGAAGCTTTCTTT
CSAAGTSAREAFF
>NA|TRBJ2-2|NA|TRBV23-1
TGCGCCATCCCGGGGTTCGGACGCAACACCGGGGAGCTGTTTTTT
CAIPGFGRNTGELFF